The clone carrying this TCR beta chain has only one observation. Libraries were prepared by immunoSEQ multiplex PCR; TCRdb keeps only in-frame clonotypes and omits some of them. The repertoire includes more than 2,000,000 clones, approximately 92% of them detected once, and 0.11% to 0.15% sits in the top ten. The record originates from a study of shared clonotypes between healthy human individuals. Trimming removed 2 bases at V and 5 bases at J, with 15 bases between. The CDR3 is 15 residues long. Germline assignment: CDR1 MGHRA and CDR2 YSYEKL. The rearrangement links TRBV4-1 to TRBJ2-5, with D maybe TRBD2 (5 bases). The sequencing input was naive CD4+ T cells sorted from blood. Subset denoted: CD45RA+ positively selected. The TCR comes from a man between 18 and 35 years old in good health. The CDR3 protein is CASSQRALAFETQYF. The DNA for the CDR3 is TGCGCCAGCAGCCAACGGGCCCTAGCTTTCGAGACCCAGTACTTC.